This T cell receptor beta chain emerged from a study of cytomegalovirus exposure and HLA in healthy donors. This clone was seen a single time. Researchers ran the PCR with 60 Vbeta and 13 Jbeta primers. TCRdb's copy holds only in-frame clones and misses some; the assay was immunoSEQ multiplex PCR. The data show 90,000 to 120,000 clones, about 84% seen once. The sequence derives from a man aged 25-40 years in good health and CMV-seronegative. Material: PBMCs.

CDR3 protein: CASSLGTGPSGELFF. The CDR3, as DNA: TGTGCCAGCAGCTTGGGGACAGGGCCCTCCGGGGAGCTGTTTTTT. The rearrangement links TRBV7-6 to TRBJ2-2, with 9 bases matching TRBD1. After removal of 3 bases from V and 6 bases from J, the junction contained 5 bases not matched to a gene. This CDR3 contains 15 residues. Germline CDR1 is SGHVS and CDR2 is FNYEAQ. The entire variable domain, with the rest obtained from reference TRBV7-6 and TRBJ2-2, is as follows: GAGVSQSPRYKVTKRGQDVALRCDPISGHVSLYWYRQALGQGPEFLTYFNYEAQQDKSGLPNDRFSAERPEGSISTLTIQRTEQRDSAMYRCASSLGTGPSGELFFGEGSRLTVL.